This T cell receptor beta chain was retrieved from a study of cytomegalovirus exposure and HLA in healthy donors. Study conclusions and caveats: V- and J-gene trimming of TCR beta was linked (in a later analysis) to a missense DCLRE1C variant. Analyzed later, most CMV-associated TCR beta chains appeared HLA-restricted. Confirmation was obtained in vitro that three CMV-associated chains are specific for CMV antigens.

A multiplex PCR was run with 60 Vbeta primers and 13 Jbeta primers. Sequenced by immunoSEQ multiplex PCR; TCRdb stores in-frame clones only, minus some. The sample yields 200,000 or so clones, approximately 79% seen once. The germline V gene encodes CDR1 ENHRY and CDR2 SYGVKD. Losses at the gene ends were 6 bases for V and 7 bases for J; bases not matched to a gene: 10. This CDR3 is 15 amino acids long. As concerns this clone: Its antigen remains unidentified.

The gene calls are TRBV10-3 and TRBJ2-1; 9 bases align to TRBD1. The receptor was derived from a man aged 18-30 years in good health and CMV-seronegative. The sample was PBMCs. The CDR3 nucleotides read TGTGCCATCAGCCAGGGACAGGGTTTAGGGAATGAGCAGTTCTTC. Residues: CAISQGQGLGNEQFF.